This T cell receptor beta chain was recorded in a study of graft-versus-host responses after intestinal transplantation. Germline-derived CDR1 and CDR2 are SEHNR and FQNEAQ (reference sequence). With V trimmed by 6 bases and J by 1 base, 7 bases remained unmatched. This CDR3 region has 17 residues. The protocol was immunoSEQ multiplex PCR, while the TCRdb copy is restricted to in-frame clones and leaves out a portion. The sample holds about 81,000 clones, roughly 89% seen once. Remarks on this clone: Its antigen is currently unknown.

The J gene is TRBJ2-5, the V gene TRBV7-9, with 14 bases aligning to TRBD2. Sequences were derived from unstimulated CD4+ T cells sorted from spleen or lymph node cells, sampled before intestinal transplant. This TCR derives from a human donor who received an intestinal transplant. The CDR3: CASRTLGTSGSQETQYF. DNA for the CDR3: TGTGCCAGCAGGACCCTTGGGACTAGCGGGAGCCAAGAGACCCAGTACTTC. Full variable domain (missing parts from reference TRBV7-9 and TRBJ2-5): DTGVSQNPRHKITKRGQNVTFRCDPISEHNRLYWYRQTLGQGPEFLTYFQNEAQLEKSRLLSDRFSAERPKGSFSTLEIQRTEQGDSAMYLCASRTLGTSGSQETQYFGPGTRLLVL.